Presented here are 22 T cell receptor beta chains from one specimen sequenced in a study of blood T cell repertoires in COVID-19 (dated by TCRdb to 2020 to 2022). The protocol used for the library was the immunoSEQ multiplex PCR assay. Entries here come from immuneACCESS through TCRdb and include only in-frame sequences with V and J called. Some clones fail to appear in such tables; in the studies checked, an unresolved V gene covers under half of the shortfall, and the cause of the remainder is unknown. Present in this sample are 130,000 or so clones, around 88% of which were seen just once. About 1.5% of the sample comes from the top ten. Sequenced input: peripheral blood. Every receptor here comes from a woman aged 60 to 75 with acute or convalescent COVID-19.

The chain has TRBV4-2 and TRBJ2-3, with TRBD2 matching over 7 bases. Trimming at V came to 1 base and at J to 3 bases, leaving 10 bases not matched to a gene. The CDR3 is 17 residues long. The V gene's germline CDR1 is LGHNA and CDR2 YNFKEQ. The chain's CDR3 is CASSQVMGGALTDTQYF. As DNA, the CDR3 is TGTGCCAGCAGCCAAGTAATGGGAGGGGCCCTGACAGATACGCAGTATTTT.

The rearrangement joins TRBV19 to TRBJ1-5; possibly TRBD1 for D (6 bases). Trimming stripped 6 bases from V and 1 base from J, with 13 bases between. Germline-derived CDR1 and CDR2 are LNHDA and SQIVND (reference sequence). The CDR3 sequence is 15 residues long. The CDR3 DNA is TGTGCCAGTAGGAGCGGACAGATGAGCAATCAGCCCCAGCATTTT. This encodes CASRSGQMSNQPQHF.

The V call is TRBV3-1 (or the pseudogene TRBV3-2), the J call TRBJ1-2; perhaps TRBD1 as D (5 bases). The CDR3 consists of 16 residues. Germline-derived CDR1 and CDR2 are LGHDT and YNNKEL (reference sequence). Deletions cut 1 base from V and 7 bases from J, with 19 bases between. The chain's CDR3 is CASSQGDSRVGSGYTF. In DNA, the CDR3 is TGTGCCAGCAGCCAAGGAGACAGCAGGGTAGGTTCTGGCTACACCTTC.

This chain uses TRBV6-6 with TRBJ1-2, with D hard to call. Trimming shortened V by 5 bases and J by 4 bases, and 8 bases separated the two germline ends. The germline CDR1 and CDR2 sequences are MNHNY and SVGAGI (reference sequence). This CDR3 is 12 amino acids long. CDR3 region: CASSTQIYGYTF. CDR3 sequence (DNA): TGTGCCAGCAGTACACAGATCTATGGCTACACCTTC.

The gene calls are TRBV6-5 and TRBJ1-2, with D possibly being TRBD1 (6 bases). V was pared by 4 bases and J by 8 bases, with 20 bases between. The CDR3 is 15 amino acids. Germline CDR1 reads MNHEY; CDR2 reads SVGAGI. This CDR3 is CASSSNAGERGGYTF. CDR3 DNA sequence: TGTGCCAGCAGTTCCAACGCAGGGGAGCGGGGGGGCTACACCTTC.

The genes are TRBV11-2 and TRBJ2-5, with a possible D match to TRBD1 (5 bases). The V gene lost 1 base and the J gene lost 5 bases, with 11 bases spanning the gap. The length of the CDR3 is 14 residues. Germline lookup yields CDR1 SGHAT and CDR2 FQNNGV. The CDR3 sequence is CASSLVVGAETQYF. CDR3 in DNA: TGTGCCAGCAGCTTAGTTGTAGGGGCTGAGACCCAGTACTTC.

This clone was counted only a few times. The gene calls are TRBV28 and TRBJ1-1; D remains unclear. The V and J ends lost 6 bases and 9 bases respectively, with 11 bases between them. Germline CDR1 reads MDHEN; CDR2 reads SYDVKM. There are 11 residues in the CDR3. DNA for the CDR3: TGTGCCAGCAGCCGAAGCATTCAAGCTTTCTTT. Amino acid sequence: CASSRSIQAFF.

The chain uses TRBV7-9 and TRBJ1-1, with TRBD1 matching over 7 bases. This CDR3 is 16 amino acids long. Trimming at V came to 7 bases and at J to 6 bases, leaving 17 bases not matched to a gene. From germline, CDR1 is SEHNR and CDR2 FQNEAQ (reference sequence). The DNA of the CDR3 is TGTGCCAGCACCCGAGGGGGACAGAGAATTAGCGCTGAAGCTTTCTTT. Residues: CASTRGGQRISAEAFF.

This chain links TRBV5-1 with TRBJ1-6; 8 bases align to TRBD1. CDR1 and CDR2 (germline): SGHRS, YFSETQ. The V gene end was trimmed by 3 bases and the J gene end by 9 bases; junction bases not matched to a gene: 17. The CDR3 runs to 18 residues. CDR3 sequence: CASSSTGQGEVFGSPLHF. CDR3 DNA: TGCGCCAGCAGCTCAACAGGACAGGGAGAGGTCTTTGGTTCACCCCTCCACTTT.

The V call is TRBV9, the J call TRBJ2-5, with TRBD1 identical over 9 bases. The V and J ends lost 0 bases and 1 base, in that order; junction bases with no gene match: 4. In germline, CDR1 is SGDLS, CDR2 YYNGEE. This CDR3 comprises 16 residues. The CDR3 region has the DNA TGTGCCAGCAGCGTAGGGGGACAGGGTGTCCAAGAGACCCAGTACTTC. Translating gives CASSVGGQGVQETQYF. The variable domain in full, completed from reference TRBV9 and TRBJ2-5, reads DSGVTQTPKHLITATGQRVTLRCSPRSGDLSVYWYQQSLDQGLQFLIQYYNGEERAKGNILERFSAQQFPDLHSELNLSSLELGDSALYFCASSVGGQGVQETQYFGPGTRLLVL.

This chain uses TRBV2 with TRBJ1-5, with TRBD1 matching 9 bases. The V gene end was trimmed by 6 bases and the J gene end by 1 base; junction bases not matched to a gene: 7. The CDR3 spans 16 residues. Germline loops: CDR1 SNHLY, CDR2 FYNNEI. This CDR3 reads CASRGDREESNQPQHF. DNA for the CDR3: TGTGCCAGCAGGGGGGACAGGGAAGAAAGCAATCAGCCCCAGCATTTT.

This clone appeared a single time. Written as DNA, the CDR3 is TGTGCCAGCAGTCCTGCCTTGACAGGCCCCCAGGACGAGCAGTACTTC. Its translation is CASSPALTGPQDEQYF. The chain uses TRBV27 and TRBJ2-7; D might be TRBD1 (6 bases). CDR1 MNHEY and CDR2 SMNVEV come from the germline V gene (reference sequence). V lost 5 bases to trimming and J lost 5 bases, with 22 bases between them. The CDR3 has 16 residues.

The V gene is TRBV6-5, the J gene TRBJ1-2; D gene ambiguous. Germline CDR1 MNHEY, CDR2 SVGAGI. The CDR3 contains 13 residues. V shed 5 bases and J shed 5 bases, with 12 bases lying between them. The CDR3 sequence: CASSSLREYGYTF. The CDR3 DNA is TGTGCCAGCAGTAGCCTTCGGGAGTATGGCTACACCTTC.

This chain links TRBV10-1 with TRBJ1-5, with 8 bases lining up with TRBD1. The CDR3 length is 17 residues. J gave up 4 bases and V 8 bases, and 16 bases lay outside the gene matches. Germline V lookup: CDR1 WNHNN, CDR2 SYGVQD (reference sequence). The CDR3 region has the DNA TGCGCCAGCGCTCCAGGGGGCGCCGGGGTCCCTAATCAGCCCCAGCATTTT. Its protein is CASAPGGAGVPNQPQHF.

The CDR3 coding sequence is TGCGCCAGCAGCCCACAGGTGAACACTGAAGCTTTCTTT. This codes for CASSPQVNTEAFF. This chain links TRBV5-1 with TRBJ1-1; possibly TRBD1 for D (5 bases). V lost 4 bases and J 0 bases, leaving 7 bases between the germline ends. Germline assignment: CDR1 SGHRS and CDR2 YFSETQ. The CDR3 is made up of 13 amino acids.

The rearrangement uses TRBV19 and TRBJ1-2; D gene ambiguous. This CDR3 region has 15 residues. Germline V lookup: CDR1 LNHDA, CDR2 SQIVND (reference sequence). V lost 3 bases and J 8 bases, leaving 19 bases between the germline ends. The CDR3 nucleotides are TGTGCCAGTAGTATCTTTGAGGTGACCCCGGCGGGCTACACCTTC. Translation gives CASSIFEVTPAGYTF.

The table lists this clone with a few counts. The chain combines TRBV6-6 with TRBJ2-1, with TRBD2 matching 13 bases. Germline loops: CDR1 MNHNY, CDR2 SVGAGI (reference sequence). This CDR3 has 15 residues. V shed 5 bases, J shed 10 bases, and the junction held 8 bases outside the gene matches. As DNA, the CDR3 is TGTGCCAGCAGTATCCTGACTAGCGGGGGGCCCGAGCAGTTCTTC. Protein product: CASSILTSGGPEQFF.

The chain recombines TRBV5-1 with TRBJ1-1, with 11 bases fitting TRBD1. V shed 3 bases, J shed 5 bases, and the junction held 3 bases outside the gene matches. The CDR3 loop spans 14 amino acids. In germline, CDR1 is SGHRS, CDR2 YFSETQ. In DNA form, the CDR3 reads TGCGCCAGCAGCTCGGGACAGGGGGGAACTGAAGCTTTCTTT. Translation: CASSSGQGGTEAFF. The full variable domain, rest sourced from reference TRBV5-1 and TRBJ1-1, is KAGVTQTPRYLIKTRGQQVTLSCSPISGHRSVSWYQQTPGQGLQFLFEYFSETQRNKGNFPGRFSGRQFSNSRSEMNVSTLELGDSALYLCASSSGQGGTEAFFGQGTRLTVV.

The gene calls are TRBV21-1 and TRBJ1-2; the table assigns TRBD1, which was not confirmed against the DNA. TRBV21-1 is an annotated pseudogene. CDR3 length equals 15 residues. CDR3 in amino acids: CASSKADRKNYGYTF. In DNA form, the CDR3 reads TGTGCCAGCAGCAAAGCCGACAGGAAAAACTATGGCTACACCTTC.

The chain couples TRBV5-4 to TRBJ1-1, with D maybe TRBD1 (5 bases). Trimming took 4 bases from V and 6 from J, leaving 10 bases between them. Per the germline V gene, CDR1 is SGHNT and CDR2 is YYREEE (reference sequence). CDR3 length: 12 amino acids. DNA of the CDR3: TGTGCCAGCAGCGGGGTAGGGGCTGAAGCTTTCTTT. Protein sequence: CASSGVGAEAFF.

The chain couples TRBV4-3 to TRBJ1-4, with 7 positions matching TRBD1. Germline CDR1 and CDR2: LGHNA and YSLEER. The CDR3 totals 17 residues. V lost 1 base to trimming and J lost 0 bases; unmatched junction nucleotides: 5. In DNA form, the CDR3 reads TGCGCCAGCAGCCAAGGGACAGGATCGGCAACTAATGAAAAACTGTTTTTT. This gives the protein CASSQGTGSATNEKLFF.

The chain carries TRBV9 and TRBJ1-4, with a tentative D call TRBD1 (6 bases). The CDR3 covers 14 residues. Germline CDR1 is SGDLS and CDR2 is YYNGEE. V gave up 3 bases and J gave up 8 bases, with 14 bases separating them. Written as DNA, the CDR3 is TGTGCCAGCAGCGCGGGGCAGGGGCGGGAAAAACTGTTTTTT. Translation gives CASSAGQGREKLFF.